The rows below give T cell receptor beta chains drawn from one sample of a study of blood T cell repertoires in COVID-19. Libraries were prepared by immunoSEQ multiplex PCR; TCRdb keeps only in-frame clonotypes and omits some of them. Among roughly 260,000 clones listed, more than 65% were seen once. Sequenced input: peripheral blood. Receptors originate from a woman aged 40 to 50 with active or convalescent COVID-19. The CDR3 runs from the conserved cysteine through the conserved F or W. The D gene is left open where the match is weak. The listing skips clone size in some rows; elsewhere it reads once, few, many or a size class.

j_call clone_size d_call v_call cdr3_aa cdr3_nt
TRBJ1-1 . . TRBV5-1 CASSLAVGGNTEAFF TGCGCCAGCAGCTTGGCCGTGGGAGGCAACACTGAAGCTTTCTTT
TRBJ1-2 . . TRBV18 CASRWGQDGYTF TGTGCCAGCCGTTGGGGGCAGGATGGCTACACCTTC
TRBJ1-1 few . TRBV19 CASSRWGGTEAFF TGTGCCAGTAGTAGATGGGGGGGCACTGAAGCTTTCTTT
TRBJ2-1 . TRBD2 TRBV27 CASTEAGANNEQFF TGTGCCAGCACCGAAGCGGGGGCAAACAATGAGCAGTTCTTC
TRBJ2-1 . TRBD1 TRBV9 CASSVRQGSEQFF TGTGCCAGCAGCGTTCGACAGGGAAGCGAGCAGTTCTTC
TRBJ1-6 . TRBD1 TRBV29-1 CSARTGGSSPLHF TGCAGCGCCCGGACAGGGGGCTCTTCACCCCTCCACTTT
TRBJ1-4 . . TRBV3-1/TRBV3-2 CASSQAATNEKLFF TGTGCCAGCAGCCAAGCCGCAACTAATGAAAAACTGTTTTTT
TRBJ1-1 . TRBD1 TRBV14 CASSRRDQGAKAFF TGTGCCAGCAGCCGAAGAGACCAGGGGGCGAAAGCTTTCTTT
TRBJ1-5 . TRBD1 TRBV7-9 CASSSGDRGWNQPQHF TGTGCCAGCAGCTCAGGGGACAGGGGTTGGAATCAGCCCCAGCATTTT
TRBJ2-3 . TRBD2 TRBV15 CATSRDILSGVTDTQYF TGTGCCACCAGCAGAGACATCCTTAGCGGGGTCACAGATACGCAGTATTTT
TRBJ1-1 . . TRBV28 CASKRLRTEAFF TGTGCCAGCAAACGACTGAGAACTGAAGCTTTCTTT
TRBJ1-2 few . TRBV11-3 CASSFTGTHLITF TGTGCCAGCAGCTTCACCGGGACTCACCTCATTACCTTC
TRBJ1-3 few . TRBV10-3 CAISETYRDRNTIYF TGTGCCATCAGTGAAACTTACAGGGACAGAAACACCATATATTTT
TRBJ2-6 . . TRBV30 CAWSRRAGANVLTF TGTGCCTGGAGCAGGCGGGCTGGGGCCAACGTCCTGACTTTC
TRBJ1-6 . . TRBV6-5 CASSSRTGRNSPLHF TGTGCCAGCAGTTCCAGGACGGGGAGGAATTCACCCCTCCACTTT
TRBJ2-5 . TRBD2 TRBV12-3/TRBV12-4 CAVASGGEETQYF TGTGCCGTGGCTAGCGGGGGCGAAGAGACCCAGTACTTC
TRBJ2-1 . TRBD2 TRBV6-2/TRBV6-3 CASSPLAGGSYNEQFF TGTGCCAGCAGCCCGTTGGCGGGGGGCTCCTACAATGAGCAGTTCTTC
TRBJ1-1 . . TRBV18 CASSPLPAQGGNTEAFF TGTGCCAGCTCACCACTTCCAGCCCAGGGCGGGAACACTGAAGCTTTCTTT
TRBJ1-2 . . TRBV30 CAWSLLVDSYGYTF TGTGCCTGGAGCCTACTAGTGGACAGCTATGGCTACACCTTC
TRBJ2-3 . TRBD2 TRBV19 CASSAPPAGATDTQYF TGTGCCAGTAGTGCCCCCCCAGCGGGGGCGACAGATACGCAGTATTTT
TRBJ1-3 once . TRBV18 CASSPGQNSGNTIYF TGTGCCAGCTCACCCGGACAGAACTCTGGAAACACCATATATTTT
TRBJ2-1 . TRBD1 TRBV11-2 CASSQGQGYNEQFF TGTGCCAGCAGCCAGGGACAGGGTTACAATGAGCAGTTCTTC
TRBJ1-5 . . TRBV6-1 CASSLTGHQPQHF TGTGCCAGCAGTTTGACAGGACATCAGCCCCAGCATTTT
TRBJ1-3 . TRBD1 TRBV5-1 CASSSSAGGSGNTIYF TGCGCCAGCAGCTCAAGCGCAGGGGGCTCTGGAAACACCATATATTTT
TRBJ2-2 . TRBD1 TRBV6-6 CASSKPGQGLTGELFF TGTGCCAGCAGTAAACCGGGACAGGGGCTCACCGGGGAGCTGTTTTTT
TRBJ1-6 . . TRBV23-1 CASSPGGSESYNSPLHF TGCGCCAGCTCCCCGGGGGGATCGGAGTCCTATAATTCACCCCTCCACTTT
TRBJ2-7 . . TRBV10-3 CAISEPPGSTKQYF TGTGCCATCAGTGAGCCCCCCGGTTCTACGAAGCAGTACTTC
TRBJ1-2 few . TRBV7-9 CASSPEAYGYTF TGTGCCAGCAGCCCCGAGGCCTATGGCTACACCTTC
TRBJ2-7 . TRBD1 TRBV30 CAWARQGPGEQYF TGTGCCTGGGCCCGACAGGGTCCGGGCGAGCAGTACTTC
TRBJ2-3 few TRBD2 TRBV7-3 CASSSLGGADTQYF TGTGCCAGCAGCTCCCTCGGGGGGGCGGATACGCAGTATTTT
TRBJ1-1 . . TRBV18 CASSQWTEVNTEAFF TGTGCCAGCTCTCAATGGACAGAGGTGAACACTGAAGCTTTCTTT
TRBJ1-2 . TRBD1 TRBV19 CASTLGQGQGNYGYTF TGTGCCAGTACCTTGGGGCAGGGACAGGGGAACTATGGCTACACCTTC
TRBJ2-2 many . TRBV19 CASSTGLYTGELFF TGTGCCAGTAGTACGGGACTTTACACCGGGGAGCTGTTTTTT
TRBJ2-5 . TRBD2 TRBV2 CASSELRGLQETQYF TGTGCCAGCAGTGAATTGCGGGGGTTACAAGAGACCCAGTACTTC
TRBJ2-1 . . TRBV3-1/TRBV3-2 CASSQDPTSSYNEQFF TGTGCCAGCAGCCAAGATCCCACTAGCTCCTACAATGAGCAGTTCTTC
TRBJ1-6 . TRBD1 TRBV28 CASSSGTVYNSPLHF TGTGCCAGCAGCTCCGGGACAGTCTATAATTCACCCCTCCACTTT
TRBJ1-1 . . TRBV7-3 CASRNRAPNTEAFF TGTGCCAGCAGGAACAGGGCTCCTAACACTGAAGCTTTCTTT
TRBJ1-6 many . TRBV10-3 CAISERTAYNSPLHF TGTGCCATCAGTGAGCGGACAGCTTATAATTCACCCCTCCACTTT
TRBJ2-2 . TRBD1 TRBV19 CASSRGQGAGTGELFF TGTGCCAGTAGTAGGGGACAGGGGGCTGGCACCGGGGAGCTGTTTTTT
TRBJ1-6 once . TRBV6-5 CASRPGLDNSPLHF TGTGCCAGCAGGCCGGGACTGGATAATTCACCCCTCCACTTT
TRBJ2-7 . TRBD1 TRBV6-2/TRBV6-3 CASSQPGQGHDEQYF TGTGCCAGCAGTCAACCGGGACAGGGGCACGACGAGCAGTACTTC
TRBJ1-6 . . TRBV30 CAWSVPGNNSPLHF TGTGCCTGGAGTGTCCCAGGGAATAATTCACCCCTCCACTTT
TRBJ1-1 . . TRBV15 CATSIGVQGVDTEAFF TGTGCCACCAGCATTGGGGTTCAAGGGGTCGACACTGAAGCTTTCTTT
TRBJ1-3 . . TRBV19 CASSIGPAGGNTIYF TGTGCCAGTAGTATTGGCCCAGCGGGTGGAAACACCATATATTTT
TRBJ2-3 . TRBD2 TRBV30 CAWTSGGASTDTQYF TGTGCCTGGACTAGCGGGGGGGCCAGTACAGATACGCAGTATTTT
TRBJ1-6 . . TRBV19 CASSGGAGSSYNSPLHF TGTGCCAGTAGTGGGGGTGCGGGGAGCTCCTATAATTCACCCCTCCACTTT
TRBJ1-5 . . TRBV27 CASRGEGWQPQHF TGTGCCAGCAGGGGGGAGGGATGGCAGCCCCAGCATTTT
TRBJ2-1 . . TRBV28 CASSFRVAASYNEQFF TGTGCCAGCAGTTTTCGCGTAGCGGCGAGCTACAATGAGCAGTTCTTC